This T cell receptor (beta chain) is from a study of Graves' ophthalmopathy and Graves' hyperthyroidism. Trimming shortened V by 8 bases and J by 3 bases, and 8 bases separated the two germline ends. This CDR3 is 11 amino acids long. Germline loops: CDR1 LNHDA, CDR2 SQIVND (reference sequence). The authors amplified TCR beta CDR3 regions, and they did so from RNA transcripts for repertoire sequencing. The first-round RT-PCR employed HTBI primers together with the Qiagen OneStep RT-PCR kit. A multiplex PCR was then performed as the second round. TCRdb re-called the multiplex PCR reads with MiXCR, one entry per CDR3 protein. The data contain 300,000 to 350,000 distinct CDR3 sequences, 15% to 20% of them singletons.

Specimen: peripheral blood. The chain has TRBV19 and TRBJ2-7, with D perhaps TRBD1 (6 bases). The receptor's source is an adult man with Graves' ophthalmopathy. CDR3 sequence reads: CASGTIYEQYF. Written as DNA, the CDR3 is TGTGCCAGTGGGACAATCTACGAGCAGTACTTC.